This TCR beta chain was obtained from a study of technical replicates of blood from a few donors. The repertoire was sequenced with immunoSEQ multiplex PCR; TCRdb's copy has only in-frame clones and lacks some. This table has about 56,000 clones, about 93% appearing once. With V trimmed by 0 bases and J by 0 bases, 6 bases remained unmatched. Per germline, CDR1 SGHRS and CDR2 YFSETQ. The CDR3 sequence is 17 residues long. Sequenced material: PBMCs. The chain employs TRBV5-1 and TRBJ2-7, with 10 bases matching TRBD2. This receptor was identified in a human donor in good health. Some clones in this sample may be carry-over from other donors' samples. In DNA, the CDR3 is TGCGCCAGCAGCTTGGCGGCTAGCGGGGGCCACTCCTACGAGCAGTACTTC. Its translation: CASSLAASGGHSYEQYF. Variable domain in full (rest from reference TRBV5-1 and TRBJ2-7): KAGVTQTPRYLIKTRGQQVTLSCSPISGHRSVSWYQQTPGQGLQFLFEYFSETQRNKGNFPGRFSGRQFSNSRSEMNVSTLELGDSALYLCASSLAASGGHSYEQYFGPGTRLTVT.